This passage covers 8 T cell receptor beta chains from one sample sequenced in a study of blood T cell repertoires in COVID-19 (dated by TCRdb to 2019 to 2021). Libraries were constructed by the immunoSEQ multiplex PCR assay. This immuneACCESS table, as held by TCRdb, lists in-frame sequences with V and J called but not all clones. Of the missing ones, under half trace to an unresolved V gene in checked studies; the others have no known cause. The sample has roughly 160,000 clones on record, approximately 84% of them singletons. 5.4% of the sample is held by the ten biggest clonotypes. Sequencing was performed on peripheral blood. The receptors were sampled from a woman between 50 and 59 years old with COVID-19, enrolled during active disease.

The chain is built from TRBV12-3 or TRBV12-4 and TRBJ2-1; 7 bases are a match to TRBD1. V was clipped by 5 bases and J by 12 bases; unmatched bases: 7. The CDR3 contains 12 residues. CDR3 loop: CASSAATGWQFF. The CDR3, as DNA: TGTGCCAGCAGTGCGGCGACAGGGTGGCAGTTCTTC.

This chain links TRBV12-3 or TRBV12-4 with TRBJ1-4; 10 bases match TRBD1. The CDR3 sequence is 13 residues long. V lost 4 bases and J lost 7; bases outside the gene matches: 0. In nucleotides, the CDR3 is TGTGCCAGCAGTTGGACAGGGGGTGAAAAACTGTTTTTT. Translated: CASSWTGGEKLFF.

The CDR3: CASSADRSNYGYTF. For the CDR3, the DNA is TGTGCCAGCAGTGCCGACAGATCTAACTATGGCTACACCTTC. The chain joins TRBV6-4 to TRBJ1-2, with a tentative D call TRBD1 (5 bases). Germline loops: CDR1 MRHNA, CDR2 SNTAGT. V lost 4 bases and J lost 0, with 9 bases in between. The CDR3 extends over 14 amino acids.

J is TRBJ1-2 and V is TRBV18; D call uncertain. The ends were cut back, 2 bases at V and 5 bases at J, with 12 bases in the middle. CDR1 and CDR2 (germline): KGHSH, LQKENI. CDR3 length: 14 residues. CDR3 residues: CASSPETSLYGYTF. CDR3 in DNA: TGTGCCAGCTCACCAGAGACTTCCCTATATGGCTACACCTTC.

The chain combines TRBV30 with TRBJ1-5, with a possible D match to TRBD1 (6 bases). The V and J ends lost 1 base and 7 bases respectively, with 11 bases between them. This CDR3 contains 13 residues. The germline V gene has CDR1 GTSNPN and CDR2 SVGIG (reference sequence). The CDR3 bases are TGTGCCTGGAGTGCTTCAGGGGTGCAGCCCCAGCATTTT. It yields the protein CAWSASGVQPQHF.

This clone was detected once. The rearrangement links TRBV13 to TRBJ2-7; D remains ambiguous. The CDR3 consists of 12 residues. V was trimmed by 1 base and J by 6 bases, leaving 7 bases between them. Per germline, CDR1 PRHDT and CDR2 FYEKMQ (reference sequence). CDR3 sequence reads: CASSLALGEQYF. Here the CDR3 DNA reads TGTGCCAGCAGCTTAGCCCTCGGCGAGCAGTACTTC.

This chain links TRBV4-2 with TRBJ2-2, with 15 bases matching TRBD2. This CDR3 region has 18 residues. V lost 4 bases to trimming and J lost 4 bases; unmatched junction nucleotides: 7. Germline CDR1 LGHNA, CDR2 YNFKEQ. This CDR3 reads CASSLLGLAGGGTGELFF. In nucleotides, the CDR3 is TGTGCCAGCAGCCTTCTGGGACTAGCGGGGGGCGGCACCGGGGAGCTGTTTTTT.

This chain links TRBV5-5 with TRBJ2-5; 8 bases are shared with TRBD2. The CDR3 loop spans 16 amino acids. V was pared by 3 bases and J by 0 bases, with 7 bases of the junction left unmatched. Germline loops: CDR1 SGHKS, CDR2 YYEKEE (reference sequence). The CDR3 protein is CASSSWWRGDQETQYF. The DNA for the CDR3 is TGTGCCAGCAGCTCCTGGTGGCGGGGGGACCAAGAGACCCAGTACTTC. The full variable domain, its missing parts supplied by reference TRBV5-5 and TRBJ2-5, is DAGVTQSPTHLIKTRGQQVTLRCSPISGHKSVSWYQQVLGQGPQFIFQYYEKEERGRGNFPDRFSARQFPNYSSELNVNALLLGDSALYLCASSSWWRGDQETQYFGPGTRLLVL.